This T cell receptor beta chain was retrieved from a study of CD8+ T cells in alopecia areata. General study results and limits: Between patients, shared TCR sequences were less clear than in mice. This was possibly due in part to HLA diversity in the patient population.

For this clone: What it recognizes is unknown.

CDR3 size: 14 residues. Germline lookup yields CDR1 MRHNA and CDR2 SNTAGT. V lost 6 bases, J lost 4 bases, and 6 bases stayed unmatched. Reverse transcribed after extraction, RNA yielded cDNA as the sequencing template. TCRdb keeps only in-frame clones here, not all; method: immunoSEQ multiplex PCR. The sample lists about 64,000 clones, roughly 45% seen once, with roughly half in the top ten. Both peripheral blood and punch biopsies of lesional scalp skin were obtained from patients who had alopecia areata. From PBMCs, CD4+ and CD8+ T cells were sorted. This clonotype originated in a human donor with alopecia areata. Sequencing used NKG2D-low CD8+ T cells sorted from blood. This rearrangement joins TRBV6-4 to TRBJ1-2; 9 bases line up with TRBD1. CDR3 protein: CASSPGTGSYGYTF. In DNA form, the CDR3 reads TGTGCCAGCAGCCCCGGGACAGGGAGCTATGGCTACACCTTC.